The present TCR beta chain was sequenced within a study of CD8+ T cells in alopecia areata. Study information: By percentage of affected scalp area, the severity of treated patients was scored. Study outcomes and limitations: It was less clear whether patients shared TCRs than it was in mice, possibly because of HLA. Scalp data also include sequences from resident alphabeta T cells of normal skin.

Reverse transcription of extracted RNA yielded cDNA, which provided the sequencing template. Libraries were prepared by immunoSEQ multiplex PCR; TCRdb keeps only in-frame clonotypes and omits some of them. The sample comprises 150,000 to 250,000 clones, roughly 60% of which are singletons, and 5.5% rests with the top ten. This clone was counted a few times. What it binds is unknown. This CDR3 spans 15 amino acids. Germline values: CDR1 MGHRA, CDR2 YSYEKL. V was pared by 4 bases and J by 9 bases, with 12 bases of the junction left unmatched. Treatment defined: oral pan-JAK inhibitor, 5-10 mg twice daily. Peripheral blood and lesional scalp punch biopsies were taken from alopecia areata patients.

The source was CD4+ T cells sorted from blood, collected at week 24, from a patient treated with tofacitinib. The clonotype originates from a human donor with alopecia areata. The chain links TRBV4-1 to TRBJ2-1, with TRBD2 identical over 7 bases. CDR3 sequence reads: CASSPRLAEGGEQFF. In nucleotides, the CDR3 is TGCGCCAGCAGCCCACGGCTAGCGGAGGGTGGTGAGCAGTTCTTC.